The next 19 T cell receptor beta chains were all read from a single sample in a study of OX40 agonist ivuxolimab in advanced cancers. The protocol was immunoSEQ multiplex PCR, while the TCRdb copy is restricted to in-frame clones and leaves out a portion. The table shows 70,000 to 85,000 clones, with roughly 84% occurring only once. Specimen: CD4+ or CD8+ T cells sorted from blood, collected in a trial of the OX40 agonist ivuxolimab. These receptors came from an adult with an advanced solid tumor such as melanoma, head and neck, liver or kidney cancer.

The chain has TRBV5-1 and TRBJ2-7, with unresolved D. Trimming left V 3 bases short and J 2 bases short, with 15 bases between. The CDR3 extends over 15 amino acids. Germline V CDR1 and CDR2: SGHRS, YFSETQ. CDR3 amino acids: CASSSRLGRAYEQYF. CDR3 sequence (DNA): TGCGCCAGCAGCTCTCGACTGGGAAGGGCCTACGAGCAGTACTTC.

V usage is TRBV5-6 and J usage is TRBJ2-6, with D maybe TRBD2 (5 bases). CDR1 and CDR2 (germline): SGHDT, YYEEEE. V was clipped by 0 bases and J by 0 bases, with 7 bases between them. CDR3 length: 16 residues. The CDR3 region is CASSLGLNSGANVLTF. In DNA, the CDR3 is TGTGCCAGCAGCTTGGGACTAAACTCTGGGGCCAACGTCCTGACTTTC. Combining the CDR3 with reference TRBV5-6 and TRBJ2-6 gives the whole variable domain DAGVTQSPTHLIKTRGQQVTLRCSPKSGHDTVSWYQQALGQGPQFIFQYYEEEERQRGNFPDRFSGHQFPNYSSELNVNALLLGDSALYLCASSLGLNSGANVLTFGAGSRLTVL.

This clone counts as medium-sized. The gene calls are TRBV29-1 and TRBJ1-2; D is ambiguous. The V and J ends lost 6 bases and 4 bases respectively, with 9 bases between them. The CDR3 runs 11 residues. Germline V gene sequence: CDR1 SQVTM, CDR2 ANQGSEA. The CDR3 sequence is CSVWTAYGYTF. As DNA, the CDR3 is TGCAGCGTGTGGACGGCCTATGGCTACACCTTC.

This clone has a single count. The V call is TRBV27, the J call TRBJ1-4; the D is unclear. V was trimmed by 0 bases and J by 4 bases, leaving 12 bases between them. Germline V CDR1 and CDR2: MNHEY, SMNVEV (reference sequence). This CDR3 is 16 amino acids long. The CDR3 reads CASSLSVPTNNEKLFF. The CDR3 DNA is TGTGCCAGCAGTTTATCGGTCCCAACCAATAATGAAAAACTGTTTTTT.

This clone appeared a single time. The chain employs TRBV5-1 and TRBJ2-5; 12 nucleotides agree with TRBD1. The CDR3 spans 16 residues. The trim removed 4 bases at V and 5 bases at J, leaving 9 bases unmatched. Germline values: CDR1 SGHRS, CDR2 YFSETQ. In DNA form, the CDR3 reads TGCGCCAGCAGCATGGGGGACAGGGGGCGCTTGGAGACCCAGTACTTC. It yields the protein CASSMGDRGRLETQYF.

V is TRBV5-5 and J is TRBJ1-6, with D possibly TRBD1 on 6 matching bases. V lost 7 bases and J lost 1, with 12 bases in between. This CDR3 comprises 15 residues. Germline V gene data show CDR1 as SGHKS and CDR2 as YYEKEE (reference sequence). The DNA of the CDR3 is TGTGCCAGCGGGGCAGGGGCTTCCTATAATTCACCCCTCCACTTT. It yields the protein CASGAGASYNSPLHF. Filled out from reference TRBV5-5 and TRBJ1-6, the complete variable domain reads DAGVTQSPTHLIKTRGQQVTLRCSPISGHKSVSWYQQVLGQGPQFIFQYYEKEERGRGNFPDRFSARQFPNYSSELNVNALLLGDSALYLCASGAGASYNSPLHFGNGTRLTVT.

The chain couples TRBV2 to TRBJ1-5; weak D call: TRBD1 (6 bases). This CDR3 region has 15 residues. The V end lost 2 bases, the J end lost 7 bases, and 15 bases lay between the germline ends. In germline, CDR1 is SNHLY, CDR2 FYNNEI. The CDR3, as DNA: TGTGCCAGCAGTGAACGGGGAAGGGGGTCCCAGCCCCAGCATTTT. Its protein is CASSERGRGSQPQHF.

This rearrangement joins TRBV30 to TRBJ2-1, with 10 bases lining up with TRBD2. The CDR3 has 16 amino acids. V lost 2 bases to trimming and J lost 10 bases; unmatched junction nucleotides: 14. The germline gives CDR1 GTSNPN, CDR2 SVGIG (reference sequence). The chain's CDR3 is CAWSIPVVAGGGEQFF. CDR3 DNA sequence: TGTGCCTGGAGTATACCGGTGGTAGCGGGAGGTGGGGAGCAGTTCTTC.

The chain employs TRBV18 and TRBJ1-2; D ambiguous. Deletions cut 3 bases from V and 5 bases from J, with 7 bases between. Germline V CDR1 and CDR2: KGHSH, LQKENI. The CDR3 extends over 12 amino acids. The CDR3 sequence is CASSPQEYGYTF. Here the CDR3 DNA reads TGTGCCAGCTCACCTCAGGAGTATGGCTACACCTTC.

The V gene is TRBV6-1, the J gene TRBJ2-3; D call uncertain. Trimming removed 6 bases at V and 0 bases at J, with 4 bases between. Germline loops: CDR1 MNHNS, CDR2 SASEGT. This CDR3 is built from 12 residues. DNA for the CDR3: TGTGCCAGCAGATTTAGCACAGATACGCAGTATTTT. It specifies CASRFSTDTQYF.

This sequence joins TRBV4-2 and TRBJ2-6; a possible D gene is TRBD1 (6 bases). CDR1 and CDR2 (germline): LGHNA, YNFKEQ. The V end was cut by 4 bases, the J end by 5 bases, with 18 bases between. The CDR3 length is 17 residues. The CDR3 bases are TGTGCCAGCAGCCCACTCGTGGGGGCCGGTAGGGCCAACGTCCTGACTTTC. This translates into CASSPLVGAGRANVLTF.

The V and J genes are TRBV27 and TRBJ1-4, with 9 bases aligning to TRBD1. Germline-derived CDR1 and CDR2 are MNHEY and SMNVEV (reference sequence). The CDR3 spans 14 residues. The junction had 6 bases not matched to a gene; V was cut back by 5 bases and J by 8 bases. The CDR3 nucleotides read TGTGCCAGCAGTCTACAGGGGGCCGGAGAAAAACTGTTTTTT. As protein: CASSLQGAGEKLFF.

This sequence joins TRBV29-1 and TRBJ2-5; D is unresolved. The V end lost 3 bases, the J end lost 1 base, and 6 bases lay between the germline ends. Germline assignment: CDR1 SQVTM and CDR2 ANQGSEA. The length of the CDR3 is 12 residues. The DNA of the CDR3 is TGCAGCGTTGATATGGGCCAAGAGACCCAGTACTTC. As protein: CSVDMGQETQYF.

In nucleotides, the CDR3 is TGCGCCAGCAGCCAAAGGAGCTCAGGACTAGCGGGTGGCCACGAGCAGTACTTC. Amino acid sequence: CASSQRSSGLAGGHEQYF. The chain couples TRBV4-3 to TRBJ2-7; the match to TRBD2 covers 11 bases. This CDR3 has 18 amino acids. V lost 2 bases to trimming and J lost 5 bases; unmatched junction nucleotides: 14. From germline, CDR1 is LGHNA and CDR2 YSLEER.

This clone appeared a single time. The chain recombines TRBV12-5 with TRBJ2-1; 15 nucleotides align to TRBD2. V trimming: 1 base; J trimming: 9 bases; junction bases outside the gene matches: 7. CDR3 length equals 17 residues. Looked up from germline, CDR1 is LGHNT and CDR2 is FRNRAP. The CDR3: CASGLGLRGLAGGEQFF. CDR3 DNA sequence: TGTGCTAGTGGTTTGGGTCTTAGGGGACTAGCGGGAGGTGAGCAGTTCTTC.

The J gene is TRBJ2-5, the V gene TRBV5-1; D is possibly TRBD1 or TRBD2 (5 bases each). V gave up 0 bases and J gave up 0 bases, with 12 bases separating them. Germline V CDR1 and CDR2: SGHRS, YFSETQ. This CDR3 is built from 16 residues. The DNA of the CDR3 is TGCGCCAGCAGCTTGGGCACAGGAGGCTACCAAGAGACCCAGTACTTC. Residues: CASSLGTGGYQETQYF.

This clone was seen a handful of times. The rearrangement joins TRBV5-1 to TRBJ2-7; TRBD1 is a possible D gene (8 bases). The CDR3 runs 15 residues. Trimming pared 2 bases from V and 7 bases from J, leaving 19 bases between. Germline loops: CDR1 SGHRS, CDR2 YFSETQ. The CDR3 loop is CASSFLGQGGNEQYF. The CDR3 nucleotides are TGCGCCAGCAGCTTTCTAGGACAGGGAGGGAATGAGCAGTACTTC.

The J gene is TRBJ1-6, the V gene TRBV2, with D possibly matching TRBD1 (6 bases). The CDR3 is made up of 15 amino acids. Trimming shortened V by 7 bases and J by 6 bases, and 16 bases separated the two germline ends. From germline, CDR1 is SNHLY and CDR2 FYNNEI. The CDR3 bases are TGTGCCAGCAAGAACAGGGATTTAGGTAATTCACCCCTCCACTTT. The encoded protein is CASKNRDLGNSPLHF.

CDR3 sequence reads: CASSSGTALKAFF. The CDR3 region has the DNA TGTGCCAGCAGTTCCGGGACGGCTTTAAAAGCTTTCTTT. This sequence joins TRBV6-5 and TRBJ1-1; a possible D gene is TRBD1 (5 bases). V shed 4 bases and J shed 9 bases, with 15 bases lying between them. This CDR3 has 13 residues. Germline V lookup: CDR1 MNHEY, CDR2 SVGAGI.